This T cell receptor (beta chain) emerged from a study of T cell repertoires in cytomegalovirus infection. Study background: An indication of both CMV infection and matching HLA type came from public TCR beta signatures. Study-wide results and caveats: Frequencies of public TCR beta families were cumulated, and this identified carriers of CMV plus the relevant HLA. Dominant in the ex vivo response were TCR beta clonotypes restricted by HLA-C and specific for CMV.

CDR3 length equals 15 residues. The V end lost 0 bases, the J end lost 7 bases, and 16 bases lay between the germline ends. Germline V gene lookup returns CDR1 DFQATT and CDR2 SNEGSKA (reference sequence). MiXCR, applied by TCRdb to the reads, yields one record per CDR3 protein. The table lists 150,000 to 200,000 distinct CDR3 sequences, roughly 9.8% of them singletons. This clonotype was seen repeatedly, ten times or more. Antigen unknown. The J gene is TRBJ1-5, the V gene TRBV20-1; maybe TRBD1 (5 bases). Sequencing was done on a sample of PBMCs. This clonotype originated in a human donor in good health (CMV status not recorded). Some clones in this sample may be carry-over from other donors' samples. This CDR3 reads CSARDLRGTGQPQHF. The CDR3 region has the DNA TGCAGTGCTAGAGACCTACGCGGGACGGGGCAGCCCCAGCATTTT.